Presented here are 6 T cell receptor beta chains from one specimen sequenced in a study of blood T cell repertoires in COVID-19. Profiled with immunoSEQ multiplex PCR; TCRdb holds only in-frame clones, not every one. The sample lists around 160,000 clones, 80% to 90% seen once, with 11% in the top ten. Sequenced sample: peripheral blood. The receptor source for this set is a human donor in a cohort sampled during active COVID-19.

V gene TRBV10-3 combines with J gene TRBJ2-7, with 9 nucleotides matching TRBD2. Germline assignment: CDR1 ENHRY and CDR2 SYGVKD. CDR3 length: 14 residues. V lost 4 bases, J lost 6 bases, and 7 bases stayed unmatched. CDR3 region: CAISAPSGAGEQYF. The CDR3 nucleotides read TGTGCCATCAGTGCTCCTAGCGGGGCGGGCGAGCAGTACTTC.

The rearrangement joins TRBV5-1 to TRBJ1-2; D is unclear. Germline loops: CDR1 SGHRS, CDR2 YFSETQ. V lost 0 bases and J 0 bases, leaving 9 bases between the germline ends. The CDR3 totals 15 residues. The CDR3 coding sequence is TGCGCCAGCAGCTTGGGGGCAAGTGCTAACTATGGCTACACCTTC. It yields the protein CASSLGASANYGYTF. The entire variable domain, with the rest obtained from reference TRBV5-1 and TRBJ1-2, is as follows: KAGVTQTPRYLIKTRGQQVTLSCSPISGHRSVSWYQQTPGQGLQFLFEYFSETQRNKGNFPGRFSGRQFSNSRSEMNVSTLELGDSALYLCASSLGASANYGYTFGSGTRLTVV.

This chain links TRBV6-2 or TRBV6-3 with TRBJ1-5; no clear D. The CDR3 sequence is 14 residues long. The V and J ends lost 5 bases and 0 bases respectively, with 8 bases between them. Germline-derived CDR1 and CDR2 are MNHEY and SVGEGT. The CDR3 DNA reads TGTGCCAGCAGTCGAACAGATAGCAATCAGCCCCAGCATTTT. Amino acid sequence: CASSRTDSNQPQHF.

This clone has just a few counts. The CDR3 DNA reads TGTGCCAGCCGCGAGCTAGAGTTCCAAGAGACCCAGTACTTC. Translation gives CASRELEFQETQYF. This chain links TRBV21-1 with TRBJ2-5; TRBD2 is the table's D call, not checked against the DNA. TRBV21-1 has pseudogene status. The CDR3 runs 14 residues.

This clone was seen more than once but under ten times. The rearrangement uses TRBV19 and TRBJ2-4, with 10 bases identical to TRBD1. CDR1 is LNHDA, CDR2 SQIVND, per germline (reference sequence). V shed 2 bases and J 0 bases; nucleotides not matched to a gene: 4. This CDR3 is 17 amino acids long. The CDR3 nucleotides read TGTGCCAGTAGTATAAAGGGACAGGGGCTAGCCAAAAACATTCAGTACTTC. It codes for CASSIKGQGLAKNIQYF.

The chain carries TRBV4-2 and TRBJ2-5; 9 positions agree with TRBD2. This CDR3 contains 17 residues. The V gene's germline CDR1 is LGHNA and CDR2 YNFKEQ. V was pared by 1 base and J by 4 bases, with 10 bases of the junction left unmatched. For the CDR3, the DNA is TGTGCCAGCAGCCAAGGGGCTAGCGGGAACCGGGGAGAGACCCAGTACTTC. It is translated as CASSQGASGNRGETQYF.